The following is a T cell receptor beta chain sequence with its context. Its antigen is unidentified. The assay used was immunoSEQ (version v3.0), run at survey level. Assay: immunoSEQ multiplex PCR; the TCRdb copy retains only in-frame clones and omits some. Counted here are over 30,000 clones, over 65% occurring once; the ten biggest clones make up roughly 6.6%. Treatment for all HIV-infected participants took place in the United States. This sample was taken from a study of long-term antiretroviral therapy in people with HIV. Points from the study as a whole: The clones with expansion before ART were dominant in the repertoire at all time points.

Germline V gene sequence: CDR1 MDHEN, CDR2 SYDVKM. V lost 8 bases and J 4 bases, leaving 13 bases between the germline ends. The CDR3 is made up of 13 amino acids. The material was unsorted PBMCs, obtained 2 years after starting antiretroviral therapy. The genes are TRBV28 and TRBJ2-3; no firm D call. This TCR was sampled from a woman between 50 and 59 years old with HIV. The CDR3 nucleotides are TGTGCCAGCGGGGTGTTAAATCCAGATACGCAGTATTTT. This translates into CASGVLNPDTQYF.